This T cell receptor beta chain was sequenced during a study of post-analysis software for immune sequencing data. Study information: As for disease course, relapsing-remitting, secondary progressive and progressive-relapsing multiple sclerosis were all included. Study-wide results and limits: In patients, 4 to 6 TRBV segments were more frequent than in controls, with TRBV5-6, TRBV5-1 and TRBV20-1 among them. The study found significantly lower normalized Chao1 diversity in multiple sclerosis patients than in controls.

Concerning this clonotype itself: Its specificity is unknown.

Unique molecular identifiers had been added to the TCR beta cDNA libraries. TCRdb processed the PCR reads anew with MiXCR; each CDR3 protein has one entry. The table shows 450,000 to 650,000 distinct CDR3 sequences, with about 40% occurring only once. Germline V gene sequence: CDR1 MGHRA, CDR2 YSYEKL. Deletions cut 4 bases from V and 4 bases from J, with 20 bases between. The length of the CDR3 is 17 residues. Sample: blood. V is TRBV4-1 and J is TRBJ2-1; possibly TRBD2 for D (5 bases). This TCR came from a girl aged 10-17 years with multiple sclerosis. The CDR3 is CASSPPFFGSTYNEQFF. For the CDR3, the DNA is TGCGCCAGCAGCCCGCCCTTTTTTGGGAGCACTTACAATGAGCAGTTCTTC.